Each of the 5 T cell receptor beta chains below was sequenced from the same sample in a study of OX40 agonist ivuxolimab in advanced cancers. Produced via immunoSEQ multiplex PCR; TCRdb's table is partial and in-frame only. The sample has 75,000 to 95,000 clones, 90% to 95% seen once. The sample was CD4+ or CD8+ T cells sorted from blood, taken in a trial of the OX40 agonist ivuxolimab. The receptors derive from an adult with an advanced solid tumor such as melanoma, head and neck, liver or kidney cancer.

The J gene is TRBJ1-4, the V gene TRBV6-1; 7 bases match TRBD1. CDR1 is MNHNS and CDR2 is SASEGT in the germline V gene. CDR3 length: 13 amino acids. J was trimmed by 4 bases and V by 6 bases; bases with no gene match: 2. The CDR3 bases are TGTGCCAGCAGGGGACAGCGTAATGAAAAACTGTTTTTT. It encodes CASRGQRNEKLFF.

The chain uses TRBV6-5 and TRBJ1-2, with D hard to call. The germline CDR1 and CDR2 sequences are MNHEY and SVGAGI. The CDR3 has 12 amino acids. Deletions cut 10 bases from V and 7 bases from J, with 16 bases between. CDR3 residues: CATLGDPGGYTF. The CDR3 nucleotides are TGTGCCACCCTTGGGGATCCGGGTGGCTACACCTTC.

The gene calls are TRBV19 and TRBJ2-3; TRBD1 might be the D (6 bases). In germline, CDR1 is LNHDA, CDR2 SQIVND (reference sequence). V gave up 6 bases and J gave up 0 bases, with 16 bases separating them. The CDR3 extends over 16 amino acids. The CDR3 region is CASSMTGASSTDTQYF. CDR3 nucleotides: TGTGCCAGTAGCATGACAGGAGCCTCTAGCACAGATACGCAGTATTTT.

V usage is TRBV9 and J usage is TRBJ2-2; 8 bases fit TRBD2. The J segment lost 6 bases and the V segment lost 0 bases, leaving 7 bases of the junction unmatched. Germline CDR1 and CDR2: SGDLS and YYNGEE. CDR3 length equals 16 residues. This CDR3 is CASSVELAGRSGELFF. The CDR3 DNA follows: TGTGCCAGCAGCGTAGAATTAGCGGGACGGTCCGGGGAGCTGTTTTTT.

CDR3 bases: TGTGCCAGCTCACCTTGGGAAAACACTGAAGCTTTCTTT. As protein: CASSPWENTEAFF. This chain connects TRBV18 to TRBJ1-1, with D unresolved. The CDR3 runs to 13 residues. Germline lookup yields CDR1 KGHSH and CDR2 LQKENI. The V end lost 3 bases, the J end lost 2 bases, and 7 bases lay between the germline ends.